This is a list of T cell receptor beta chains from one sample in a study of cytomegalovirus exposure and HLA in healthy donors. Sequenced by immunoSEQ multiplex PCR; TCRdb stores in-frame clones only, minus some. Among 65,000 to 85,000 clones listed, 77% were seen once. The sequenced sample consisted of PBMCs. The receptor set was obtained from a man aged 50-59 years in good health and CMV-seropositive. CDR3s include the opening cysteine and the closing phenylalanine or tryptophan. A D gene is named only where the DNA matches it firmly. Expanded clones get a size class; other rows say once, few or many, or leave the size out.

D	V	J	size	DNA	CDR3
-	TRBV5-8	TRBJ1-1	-	TGTGCCAGCAGCTTCACAGTGGCTGAAGCTTTCTTT	CASSFTVAEAFF
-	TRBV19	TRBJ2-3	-	TGTGCCAGTAGCCTGACTAGCACAGATACGCAGTATTTT	CASSLTSTDTQYF
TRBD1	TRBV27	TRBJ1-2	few	TGTGCCAGCAGTTTATCAGGGGGCGCGGGCTACACCTTC	CASSLSGGAGYTF
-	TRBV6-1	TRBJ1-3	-	TGTGCCAGCAGTGAAACCGGGACACAGGGAAACACCATATATTTT	CASSETGTQGNTIYF
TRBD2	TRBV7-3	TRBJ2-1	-	TGTGCCAGCAGCTTCTCTAGCGGGAGCTACAATGAGCAGTTCTTC	CASSFSSGSYNEQFF
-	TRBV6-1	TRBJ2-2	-	TGTGCCAGCAGTGTCCAAGGGGCTTTAACCGGGGAGCTGTTTTTT	CASSVQGALTGELFF
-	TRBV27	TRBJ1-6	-	TGTGCCAGCAGTATAACAGGGATGAATTCACCCCTCCACTTT	CASSITGMNSPLHF
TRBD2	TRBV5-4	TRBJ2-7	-	TGTGCCAGCAGCTTCGGGACTAGCCTATCCTACGAGCAGTACTTC	CASSFGTSLSYEQYF
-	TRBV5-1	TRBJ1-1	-	TGCGCCAGCGCTAGCGGACAAGGCCTTGAAGCTTTCTTT	CASASGQGLEAFF
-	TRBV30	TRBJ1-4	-	TGTGCCTGGAGTGCCCCCATCGGGTTGGCGGATGAAAAACTGTTTTTT	CAWSAPIGLADEKLFF
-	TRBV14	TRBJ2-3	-	TGTGCCAGCTCAAAATTGGGGTTTAGCGGCCCAAAGAGCACAGATACGCAGTATTTT	CASSKLGFSGPKSTDTQYF
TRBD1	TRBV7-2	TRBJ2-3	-	TGTGCCAGCAGCCGAGTTCCGGACAGGGGGACAGATACGCAGTATTTT	CASSRVPDRGTDTQYF
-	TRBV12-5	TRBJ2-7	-	TGTGCTAGTGGAACAACCGGGACAACCGAGCAGTACTTC	CASGTTGTTEQYF
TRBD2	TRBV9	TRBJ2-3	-	TGTGCCAGCAGCGTAGATATAGCGGGAGCGGCAGATACGCAGTATTTT	CASSVDIAGAADTQYF
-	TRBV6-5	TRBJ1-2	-	TGTGCCAGCAGTTACCGACAGGCTGAAGCTAACTATGGCTACACCTTC	CASSYRQAEANYGYTF
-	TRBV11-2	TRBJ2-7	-	TGTGCCAGCAGCTCAGAGGCAGGGCGCACGCAGTACTTC	CASSSEAGRTQYF
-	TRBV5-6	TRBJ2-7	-	TGTGCCAGCAGGGAACAGGGTCCGCTGTACGAGCAGTACTTC	CASREQGPLYEQYF
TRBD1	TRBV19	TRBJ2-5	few	TGTGCCAGTAGTCCCCGATCGGGACAGGGGGCATGGAGAGAGACCCAGTACTTC	CASSPRSGQGAWRETQYF
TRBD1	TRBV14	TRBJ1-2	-	TGTGCCAGCAGCCAACAGGGGGTTAACTATGGCTACACCTTC	CASSQQGVNYGYTF
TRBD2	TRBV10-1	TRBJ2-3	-	TGCGCCAGCAGTGAGTCGATTCGGAGTCTAGCGGGAGGGCAAGATACGCAGTATTTT	CASSESIRSLAGGQDTQYF
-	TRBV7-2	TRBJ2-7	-	TGTGCCAGCAGCTTATCAAATAGCTTCTCCTACGAGCAGTACTTC	CASSLSNSFSYEQYF
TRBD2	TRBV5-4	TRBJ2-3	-	TGTGCCAGCAGCATAGCGGGAGTTCCAGATACGCAGTATTTT	CASSIAGVPDTQYF
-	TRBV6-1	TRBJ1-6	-	TGTGCCAGCAGCCTAGGGGGCTCCTATAATTCACCCCTCCACTTT	CASSLGGSYNSPLHF
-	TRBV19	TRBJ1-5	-	TGTGCCAGTAGTACCAATGACAGATATAGCAATCAGCCCCAGCATTTT	CASSTNDRYSNQPQHF
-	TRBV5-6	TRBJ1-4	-	TGTGCCAGCAGCCGTTCCAACAGGCAATTTGAAAAACTGTTTTTT	CASSRSNRQFEKLFF
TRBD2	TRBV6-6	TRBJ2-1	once	TGTGCCAGCAGTTACTCCCAACTAGCGGGAAGGTATGAGCAGTTCTTC	CASSYSQLAGRYEQFF
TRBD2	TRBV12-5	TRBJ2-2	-	TGTGCTAGTGGTTTGGTACGAGACGGGAGGGCGAACACCGGGGAGCTGTTTTTT	CASGLVRDGRANTGELFF
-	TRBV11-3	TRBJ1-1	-	TGTGCCAGCAGCTTAGCAGCGGAGAACACTGAAGCTTTCTTT	CASSLAAENTEAFF
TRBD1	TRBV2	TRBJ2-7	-	TGTGCCAGCAGGGGGGACAGGAAACCCTACGAGCAGTACTTC	CASRGDRKPYEQYF
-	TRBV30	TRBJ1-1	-	TGTGCCTGGAGTTTCGGGGGAACTGAAGCTTTCTTT	CAWSFGGTEAFF
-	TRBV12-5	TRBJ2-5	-	TGTGCTAGTGGTTTGCCAGGGGCAGAGACCCAGTACTTC	CASGLPGAETQYF
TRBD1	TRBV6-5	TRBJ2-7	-	TGTGCCAGCAGCCTTCTGGACAGGGGAGGTTTGGAGCAGTACTTC	CASSLLDRGGLEQYF
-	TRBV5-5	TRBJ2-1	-	TGTGCCAGCAGCTTGAATTCACAGACAAACAATGAGCAGTTCTTC	CASSLNSQTNNEQFF
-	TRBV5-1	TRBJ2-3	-	TGCGCCAGCAGCTTGGCACAGACGAGCACAGATACGCAGTATTTT	CASSLAQTSTDTQYF
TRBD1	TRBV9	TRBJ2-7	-	TGTGCCAGCAGCGTAGGGGGACAGGGGCACGAGCAGTACTTC	CASSVGGQGHEQYF
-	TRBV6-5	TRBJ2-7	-	TGTGCCAGCTCTTCCGCGGGACCCTACGAGCAGTACTTC	CASSSAGPYEQYF
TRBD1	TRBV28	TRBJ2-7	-	TGTGCCAGCAGGACTCCGGGACAGGGGACCTACGAGCAGTACTTC	CASRTPGQGTYEQYF
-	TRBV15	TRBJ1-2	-	TGTGCCACCAGCCGGGGGGCATTTGGAACCCCCGGGACGGACGCCAGTTTAAGGTATGGCTACACCTTC	CATSRGAFGTPGTDASLRYGYTF
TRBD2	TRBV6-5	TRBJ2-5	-	TGTGCCAGCAGTTACTCGACTAGCACCCGAGAGACCCAGTACTTC	CASSYSTSTRETQYF
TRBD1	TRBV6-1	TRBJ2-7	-	TGTGCCAGCAATAAAGGGACAGGGTCCGCCTACGAGCAGTACTTC	CASNKGTGSAYEQYF
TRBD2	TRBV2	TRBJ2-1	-	TGTGCCAGCAGTGAAGAGGCGGGAGGGGGCAATGAGCAGTTCTTC	CASSEEAGGGNEQFF
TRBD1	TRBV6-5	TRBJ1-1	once	TGTGCCAGCAGTAGAACGGGACAGGGCAACACTGAAGCTTTCTTT	CASSRTGQGNTEAFF
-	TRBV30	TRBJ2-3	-	TGTGCCTGGGGGGCCAGAAGCACAGATACGCAGTATTTT	CAWGARSTDTQYF